These 25 T cell receptor beta chains were all obtained from the same sample, sequenced in a study of cytomegalovirus exposure and HLA in healthy donors. Primers for the PCR totalled 60 Vbeta and 13 Jbeta. Method: immunoSEQ multiplex PCR; TCRdb's copy keeps in-frame clones and lacks some. Here the sample table reports about 79,000 clones. Sequencing input: PBMCs. These receptors were taken from a man aged 25-45 years in good health and CMV-seronegative.

The chain uses TRBV9 and TRBJ2-5; 12 bases are shared with TRBD1. There are 16 residues in the CDR3. Germline CDR1 reads SGDLS; CDR2 reads YYNGEE. The J segment lost 5 bases and the V segment lost 4 bases, leaving 9 bases of the junction unmatched. CDR3 sequence: CASSPAWDRGLETQYF. The CDR3 bases are TGTGCCAGCAGCCCTGCCTGGGACAGGGGGCTGGAGACCCAGTACTTC.

CDR3 coding DNA: TGTGCCAGCAGTGAATCGAGGCGGGATCCCCCATATGAAGCTTTCTTT. Encoded protein: CASSESRRDPPYEAFF. The V call is TRBV25-1, the J call TRBJ1-1; D gene ambiguous. The germline V gene encodes CDR1 MGHDK and CDR2 SYGVNS. The CDR3 is made up of 16 amino acids. Trimming shortened V by 1 base and J by 7 bases, and 19 bases separated the two germline ends.

The chain employs TRBV5-4 and TRBJ2-5; 7 bases align to TRBD2. The CDR3 has 14 amino acids. The junction had 5 bases not matched to a gene; V was cut back by 4 bases and J by 2 bases. The germline V gene encodes CDR1 SGHNT and CDR2 YYREEE (reference sequence). In nucleotides, the CDR3 is TGTGCCAGCAGCGAGCAGGGAGGGCAAGAGACCCAGTACTTC. As protein: CASSEQGGQETQYF.

The chain combines TRBV27 with TRBJ2-7; 8 nucleotides agree with TRBD2. The germline CDR1 and CDR2 sequences are MNHEY and SMNVEV (reference sequence). This CDR3 has 15 amino acids. J gave up 4 bases and V 6 bases, and 11 bases lay outside the gene matches. CDR3 sequence (DNA): TGTGCCAGCAGCTATCGGGCTAGCGGGTATTACGAGCAGTACTTC. Translating it yields CASSYRASGYYEQYF.

V usage is TRBV5-1 and J usage is TRBJ1-1; possibly TRBD1 for D (6 bases). The germline CDR1 and CDR2 sequences are SGHRS and YFSETQ. Trimming removed 2 bases from V and 3 bases from J, with 23 bases in between. The CDR3 covers 18 residues. CDR3 residues: CASSLRGGGAYTHTEAFF. The CDR3 nucleotides read TGCGCCAGCAGCTTAAGGGGTGGGGGCGCGTACACTCACACTGAAGCTTTCTTT.

V usage is TRBV19 and J usage is TRBJ1-5; tentative D call: TRBD1 (6 bases). Between the trimmed V and J ends, which lost 3 bases and 1 base, there was a span of 19 bases. The germline V gene encodes CDR1 LNHDA and CDR2 SQIVND (reference sequence). This CDR3 contains 18 residues. CDR3 region: CASSMSSGPQGSNQPQHF. CDR3 nucleotide sequence: TGTGCCAGTAGTATGAGCTCGGGGCCTCAGGGGAGCAATCAGCCCCAGCATTTT.

CDR3 amino acids: CASNRRPTNEKLFF. CDR3 nucleotide sequence: TGTGCCAGCAATCGGAGACCGACTAATGAAAAACTGTTTTTT. This chain uses TRBV6-1 with TRBJ1-4; D is undetermined. In germline, CDR1 is MNHNS, CDR2 SASEGT. The CDR3 covers 14 residues. V shed 7 bases and J shed 2 bases, with 11 bases lying between them.

This rearrangement joins TRBV27 to TRBJ2-1; the match to TRBD1 covers 8 bases. Trimming took 3 bases from V and 3 from J; bases not matched to a gene: 7. Germline-derived CDR1 and CDR2 are MNHEY and SMNVEV (reference sequence). The CDR3 runs to 16 residues. In DNA, the CDR3 is TGTGCCAGCAGTTTGGACTCGGACAGGGTCTACAATGAGCAGTTCTTC. Protein product: CASSLDSDRVYNEQFF.

The CDR3 DNA is TGTGCCAGCTCACCGGGCACTCAAGAGACCCAGTACTTC. Its protein is CASSPGTQETQYF. The rearrangement joins TRBV18 to TRBJ2-5; D not resolved. The length of the CDR3 is 13 residues. Trimming removed 3 bases from V and 2 bases from J, with 7 bases in between. CDR1 KGHSH and CDR2 LQKENI come from the germline V gene.

The chain is built from TRBV19 and TRBJ2-7, with a tentative D call TRBD2 (6 bases). Trimming took 1 base from V and 2 from J, leaving 9 bases between them. Germline CDR1 LNHDA, CDR2 SQIVND (reference sequence). The CDR3 length is 14 residues. The CDR3 coding sequence is TGTGCCAGTAGTATAGTTTGGGGGGCCTACGAGCAGTACTTC. Translation gives CASSIVWGAYEQYF.

This chain uses TRBV29-1 with TRBJ2-1; a possible D gene is TRBD1 (6 bases). Per germline, CDR1 SQVTM and CDR2 ANQGSEA. V was shortened by 4 bases and J by 5 bases, with 18 bases between the two germline ends. The CDR3 has 15 residues. The CDR3 region has the DNA TGCAGCGTTGGTCAGGGGCGTTATTTAAACAATGAGCAGTTCTTC. Its translation: CSVGQGRYLNNEQFF.

The chain employs TRBV19 and TRBJ2-1; the match to TRBD1 covers 11 bases. Germline V lookup: CDR1 LNHDA, CDR2 SQIVND (reference sequence). The CDR3 runs to 15 residues. After removal of 5 bases from V and 6 bases from J, the junction contained 6 bases not matched to a gene. The CDR3 DNA reads TGTGCCAGTAGTGCACGGACAGGGGGCATCAATGAGCAGTTCTTC. As protein: CASSARTGGINEQFF.

The chain uses TRBV5-1 and TRBJ1-1, with D perhaps matching TRBD1 (5 bases). CDR3 size: 14 residues. Trimming left V 1 base short and J 2 bases short, with 9 bases between. Germline CDR1 reads SGHRS; CDR2 reads YFSETQ. The CDR3 DNA follows: TGCGCCAGCAGCTTGACTGGGACTAACACTGAAGCTTTCTTT. It specifies CASSLTGTNTEAFF.

The chain carries TRBV30 and TRBJ2-5; 10 bases fit TRBD2. The assigned J gene may be wrong: the sequence end matches TRBJ2-7 better. Germline V gives CDR1 GTSNPN, CDR2 SVGIG (reference sequence). CDR3 size: 14 residues. The CDR3 bases are TGTGCCTGGAAAGGCGGGGCTAGCGGGGGCGAGCAGTACTTC. Amino acid sequence: CAWKGGASGGEQYF.

This chain uses TRBV10-3 with TRBJ2-2, with a possible D match to TRBD1 (5 bases). The germline CDR1 and CDR2 sequences are ENHRY and SYGVKD. The V end lost 7 bases, the J end lost 8 bases, and 20 bases lay between the germline ends. The CDR3 runs to 15 residues. The CDR3 region is CAIKNEQAVWGELFF. The CDR3 nucleotides read TGTGCCATCAAAAACGAACAGGCCGTGTGGGGGGAGCTGTTTTTT.

The chain combines TRBV19 with TRBJ2-2, with TRBD2 matching over 8 bases. Germline V lookup: CDR1 LNHDA, CDR2 SQIVND (reference sequence). The CDR3 runs 16 residues. With V trimmed by 0 bases and J by 3 bases, 3 bases remained unmatched. CDR3 in amino acids: CASSIDREGDTGELFF. CDR3 coding DNA: TGTGCCAGTAGTATAGATCGGGAGGGGGACACCGGGGAGCTGTTTTTT.

This chain uses TRBV11-2 with TRBJ2-4, with D hard to call. Trimming cost V 5 bases and J 6 bases, with 14 bases left between them. CDR1 and CDR2 (germline): SGHAT, FQNNGV. This CDR3 contains 14 residues. CDR3 sequence (DNA): TGTGCCAGCAGCCCGCAAACCCCAGTAAACATTCAGTACTTC. It is translated as CASSPQTPVNIQYF.

The chain links TRBV9 to TRBJ1-4, with a possible D match to TRBD1 (6 bases). V was shortened by 6 bases and J by 5 bases, with 14 bases between the two germline ends. The germline gives CDR1 SGDLS, CDR2 YYNGEE. The CDR3 contains 14 residues. In DNA form, the CDR3 reads TGTGCCAGCAACGAACAGGGAGGGAATGAAAAACTGTTTTTT. Its translation: CASNEQGGNEKLFF.

The chain is built from TRBV7-9 and TRBJ2-4; possibly TRBD2 for D (5 bases). Trimming cost V 4 bases and J 1 base, with 14 bases left between them. CDR1 is SEHNR, CDR2 FQNEAQ, per germline (reference sequence). This CDR3 contains 16 residues. CDR3 coding DNA: TGTGCCAGCAGCTCCGAGAGGGCATTCGCCAAAAACATTCAGTACTTC. Translation gives CASSSERAFAKNIQYF.

The chain employs TRBV10-3 and TRBJ1-2; weak D call: TRBD1 (6 bases). Trimming removed 0 bases at V and 4 bases at J, with 15 bases between. The CDR3 is 16 residues long. The germline V gene has CDR1 ENHRY and CDR2 SYGVKD. DNA of the CDR3: TGTGCCATCAGTGAGTCGACAGGCAGCGGAATCTATGGCTACACCTTC. Amino acids: CAISESTGSGIYGYTF.

The genes are TRBV30 and TRBJ2-7; D is possibly TRBD2 (6 bases). The CDR3 totals 15 residues. Trimming stripped 2 bases from V and 6 bases from J, with 20 bases between. Germline V gene sequence: CDR1 GTSNPN, CDR2 SVGIG (reference sequence). The CDR3: CAWSTQRGLRREQYF. In DNA form, the CDR3 reads TGTGCCTGGAGTACCCAAAGGGGACTTCGGCGCGAGCAGTACTTC.

The rearrangement links TRBV5-1 to TRBJ1-3; D not certain. The CDR3 is made up of 16 amino acids. Trimming took 0 bases from V and 2 from J, leaving 12 bases between them. Germline CDR1 is SGHRS and CDR2 is YFSETQ. In DNA form, the CDR3 reads TGCGCCAGCAGCTTGGAGGGAGGCTCCACTGGAAACACCATATATTTT. It is translated as CASSLEGGSTGNTIYF. The full variable domain, rest sourced from reference TRBV5-1 and TRBJ1-3, is KAGVTQTPRYLIKTRGQQVTLSCSPISGHRSVSWYQQTPGQGLQFLFEYFSETQRNKGNFPGRFSGRQFSNSRSEMNVSTLELGDSALYLCASSLEGGSTGNTIYFGEGSWLTVV.

V gene TRBV11-3 combines with J gene TRBJ2-1; 9 nucleotides agree with TRBD1. After removal of 3 bases from V and 4 bases from J, the junction contained 4 bases not matched to a gene. The CDR3 covers 15 residues. Germline values: CDR1 SGHNT, CDR2 YENEEA. The CDR3 coding sequence is TGTGCCAGCAGCTTTGGACAGGGGACTTACAATGAGCAGTTCTTC. The encoded protein is CASSFGQGTYNEQFF.

The CDR3 is CASSSGTDKETQYF. The DNA of the CDR3 is TGTGCCAGCAGTTCCGGGACAGATAAAGAGACCCAGTACTTC. The chain is built from TRBV11-3 and TRBJ2-5, with 7 bases fitting TRBD1. Unmatched junction bases numbered 7, after V lost 6 bases and J lost 3 bases. CDR1 is SGHNT, CDR2 YENEEA, per germline. CDR3 size: 14 residues.

V usage is TRBV7-2 and J usage is TRBJ1-5; 7 nucleotides match TRBD1. The germline V gene encodes CDR1 SGHTA and CDR2 FQGNSA. CDR3 length equals 15 residues. V shed 6 bases and J 2 bases; nucleotides not matched to a gene: 7. Written as DNA, the CDR3 is TGTGCCAGCAGTCCGACAGGGTATGGCAATCAGCCCCAGCATTTT. It is translated as CASSPTGYGNQPQHF.